This section outlines one TCR beta chain sequence together with its context. Noted treatment: some 20 received Ad26.COV2.S at low or high dose, single or two shots; about 5 received placebo; per-sample allocation not given. After the first vaccine or placebo injection, samples were drawn on day 63. This record comes from a study of Ad26.COV2.S vaccination and SARS-CoV-2 variants. TCRdb's copy holds only in-frame clones and misses some; the assay was immunoSEQ multiplex PCR. Of about 350,000 clones listed, about 88% were seen once; the top ten hold 6.4%. This CDR3 has 16 amino acids. Germline CDR1 reads LGHNA; CDR2 reads YSLEER. Trimming took 0 bases from V and 0 from J, leaving 11 bases between them.

The starting material was peripheral blood, obtained in a trial of Ad26.COV2.S vaccine versus placebo. The sequence was obtained from a person between 18 and 59 years old who received the Ad26.COV2.S COVID-19 vaccine or a placebo. This sequence joins TRBV4-3 and TRBJ1-1; a weak D match, TRBD1 (5 bases). The CDR3 loop reads CASSQDWGGLNTEAFF. CDR3 nucleotide sequence: TGCGCCAGCAGCCAAGATTGGGGGGGATTGAACACTGAAGCTTTCTTT.